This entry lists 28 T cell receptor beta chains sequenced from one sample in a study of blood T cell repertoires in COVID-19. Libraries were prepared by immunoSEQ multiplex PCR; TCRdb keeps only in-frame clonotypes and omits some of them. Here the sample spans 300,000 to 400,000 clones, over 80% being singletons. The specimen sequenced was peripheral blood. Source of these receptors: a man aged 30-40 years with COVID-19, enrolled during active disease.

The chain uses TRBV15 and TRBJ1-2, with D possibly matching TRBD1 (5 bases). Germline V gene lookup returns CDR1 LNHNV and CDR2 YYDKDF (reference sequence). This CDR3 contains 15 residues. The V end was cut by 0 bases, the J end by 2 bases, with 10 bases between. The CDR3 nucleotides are TGTGCCACCAGCAGAGATCAGGGCAGCAACTATGGCTACACCTTC. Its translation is CATSRDQGSNYGYTF.

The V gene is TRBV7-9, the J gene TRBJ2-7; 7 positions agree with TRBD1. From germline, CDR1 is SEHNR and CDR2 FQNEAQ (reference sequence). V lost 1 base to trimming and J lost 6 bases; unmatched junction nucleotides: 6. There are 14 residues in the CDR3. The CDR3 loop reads CASSLGQQGSEQYF. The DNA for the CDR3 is TGTGCCAGCAGCTTAGGGCAACAGGGGTCCGAGCAGTACTTC.

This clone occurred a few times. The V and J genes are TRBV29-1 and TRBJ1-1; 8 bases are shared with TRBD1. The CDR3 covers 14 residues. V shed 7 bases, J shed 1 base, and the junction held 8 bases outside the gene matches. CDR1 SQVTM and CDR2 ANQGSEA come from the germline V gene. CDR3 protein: CSAWPTGANTEAFF. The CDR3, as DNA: TGCAGCGCCTGGCCGACAGGGGCGAACACTGAAGCTTTCTTT. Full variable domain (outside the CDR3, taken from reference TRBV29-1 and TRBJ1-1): SAVISQKPSRDICQRGTSLTIQCQVDSQVTMMFWYRQQPGQSLTLIATANQGSEATYESGFVIDKFPISRPNLTFSTLTVSNMSPEDSSIYLCSAWPTGANTEAFFGQGTRLTVV.

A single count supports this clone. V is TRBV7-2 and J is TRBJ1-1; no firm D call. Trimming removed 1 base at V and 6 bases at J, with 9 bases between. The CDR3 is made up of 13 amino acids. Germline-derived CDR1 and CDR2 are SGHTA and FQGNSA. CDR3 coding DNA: TGTGCCAGCAGCTTAGTCCGCGGGGCTGAAGCTTTCTTT. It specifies CASSLVRGAEAFF.

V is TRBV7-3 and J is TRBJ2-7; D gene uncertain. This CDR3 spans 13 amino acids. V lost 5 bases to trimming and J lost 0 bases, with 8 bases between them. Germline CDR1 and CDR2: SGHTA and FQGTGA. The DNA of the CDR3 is TGTGCCAGCAGCCTCGCAGGCTCCTACGAGCAGTACTTC. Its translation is CASSLAGSYEQYF.

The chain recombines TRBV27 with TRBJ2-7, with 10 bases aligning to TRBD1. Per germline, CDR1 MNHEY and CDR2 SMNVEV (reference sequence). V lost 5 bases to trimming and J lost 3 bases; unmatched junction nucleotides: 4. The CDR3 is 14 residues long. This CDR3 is CASSARDRGYEQYF. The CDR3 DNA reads TGTGCCAGCAGTGCCCGGGACAGGGGCTACGAGCAGTACTTC.

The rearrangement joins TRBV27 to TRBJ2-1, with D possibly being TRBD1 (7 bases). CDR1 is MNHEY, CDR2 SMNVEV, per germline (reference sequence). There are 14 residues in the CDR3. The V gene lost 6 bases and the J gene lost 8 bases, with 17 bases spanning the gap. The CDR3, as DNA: TGTGCCAGCAGCTACAGGGGAGGCTATGATGAGCAGTTCTTC. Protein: CASSYRGGYDEQFF.

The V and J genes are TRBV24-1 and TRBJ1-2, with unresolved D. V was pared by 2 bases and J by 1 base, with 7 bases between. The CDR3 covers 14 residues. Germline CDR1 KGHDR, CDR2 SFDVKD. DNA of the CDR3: TGTGCCACCAGTGATTCGGGTATTAACTATGGCTACACCTTC. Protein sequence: CATSDSGINYGYTF.

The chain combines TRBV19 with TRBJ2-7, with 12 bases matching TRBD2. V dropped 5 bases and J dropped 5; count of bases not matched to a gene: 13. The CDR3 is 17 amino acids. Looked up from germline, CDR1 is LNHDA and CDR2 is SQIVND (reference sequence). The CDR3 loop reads CASSPPGLAGQKNEQYF. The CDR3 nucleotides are TGTGCCAGTAGTCCCCCCGGACTAGCGGGACAGAAGAACGAGCAGTACTTC.

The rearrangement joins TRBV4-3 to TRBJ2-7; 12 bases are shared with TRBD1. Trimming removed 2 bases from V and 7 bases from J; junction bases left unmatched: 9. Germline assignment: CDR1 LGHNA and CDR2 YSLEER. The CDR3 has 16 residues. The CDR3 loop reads CASSQYSGQGAREQYF. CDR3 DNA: TGCGCCAGCAGCCAATACTCGGGACAGGGGGCTCGGGAGCAGTACTTC.

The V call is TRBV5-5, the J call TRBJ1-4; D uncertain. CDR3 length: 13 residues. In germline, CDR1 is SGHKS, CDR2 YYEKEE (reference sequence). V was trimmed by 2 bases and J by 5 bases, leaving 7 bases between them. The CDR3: CASSFDANEKLFF. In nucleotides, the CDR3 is TGTGCCAGCAGCTTCGATGCGAATGAAAAACTGTTTTTT.

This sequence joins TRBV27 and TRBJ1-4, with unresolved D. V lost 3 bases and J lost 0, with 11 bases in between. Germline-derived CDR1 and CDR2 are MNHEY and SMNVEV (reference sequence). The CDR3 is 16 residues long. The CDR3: CASSFGPGATNEKLFF. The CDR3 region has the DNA TGTGCCAGCAGTTTTGGTCCTGGAGCAACTAATGAAAAACTGTTTTTT.

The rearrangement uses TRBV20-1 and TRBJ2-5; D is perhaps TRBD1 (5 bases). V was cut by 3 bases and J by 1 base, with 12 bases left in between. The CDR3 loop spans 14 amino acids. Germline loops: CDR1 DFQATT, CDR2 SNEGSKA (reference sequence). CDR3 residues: CSASKDSSQETQYF. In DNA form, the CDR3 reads TGCAGTGCTAGTAAAGACAGCAGCCAAGAGACCCAGTACTTC.

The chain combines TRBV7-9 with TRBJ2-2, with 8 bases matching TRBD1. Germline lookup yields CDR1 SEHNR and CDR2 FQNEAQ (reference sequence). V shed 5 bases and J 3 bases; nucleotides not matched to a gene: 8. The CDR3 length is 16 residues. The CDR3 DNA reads TGTGCCAGCAGCAAACCAGGGGGCGCGTACACCGGGGAGCTGTTTTTT. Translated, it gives CASSKPGGAYTGELFF.

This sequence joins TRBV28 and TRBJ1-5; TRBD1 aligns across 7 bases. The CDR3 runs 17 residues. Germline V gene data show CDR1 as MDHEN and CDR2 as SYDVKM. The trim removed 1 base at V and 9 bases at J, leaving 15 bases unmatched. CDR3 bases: TGTGCCAGCAGTTTATTTGTTGATGAGGGGGCTGAATGGCCCCAGCATTTT. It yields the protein CASSLFVDEGAEWPQHF.

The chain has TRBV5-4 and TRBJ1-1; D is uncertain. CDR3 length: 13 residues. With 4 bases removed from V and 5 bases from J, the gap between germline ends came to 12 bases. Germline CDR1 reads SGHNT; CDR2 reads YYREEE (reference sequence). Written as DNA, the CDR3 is TGTGCCAGCAGCGGCTTCCGGGAGACTGAAGCTTTCTTT. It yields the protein CASSGFRETEAFF.

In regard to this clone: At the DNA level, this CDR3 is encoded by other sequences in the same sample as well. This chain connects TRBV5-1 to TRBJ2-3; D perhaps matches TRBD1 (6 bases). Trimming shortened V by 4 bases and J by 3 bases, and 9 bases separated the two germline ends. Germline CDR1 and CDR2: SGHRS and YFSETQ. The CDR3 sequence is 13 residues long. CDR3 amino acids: CASSVGGTDTQYF. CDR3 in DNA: TGCGCCAGCAGCGTAGGGGGAACAGATACGCAGTATTTT.

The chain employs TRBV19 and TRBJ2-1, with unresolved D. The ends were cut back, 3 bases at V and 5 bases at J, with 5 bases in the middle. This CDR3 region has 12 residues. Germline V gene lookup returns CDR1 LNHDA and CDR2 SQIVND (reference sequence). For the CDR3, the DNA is TGTGCCAGTAGTATGCTAGACAATGAGCAGTTCTTC. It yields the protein CASSMLDNEQFF.

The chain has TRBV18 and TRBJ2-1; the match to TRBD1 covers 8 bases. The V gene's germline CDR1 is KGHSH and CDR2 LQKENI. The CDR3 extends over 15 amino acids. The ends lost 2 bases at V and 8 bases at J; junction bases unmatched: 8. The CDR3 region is CASSPYRDRNDEQFF. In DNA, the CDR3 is TGTGCCAGCTCACCATACCGGGACAGGAACGATGAGCAGTTCTTC. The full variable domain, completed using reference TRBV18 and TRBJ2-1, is NAGVMQNPRHLVRRRGQEARLRCSPMKGHSHVYWYRQLPEEGLKFMVYLQKENIIDESGMPKERFSAEFPKEGPSILRIQQVVRGDSAAYFCASSPYRDRNDEQFFGPGTRLTVL.

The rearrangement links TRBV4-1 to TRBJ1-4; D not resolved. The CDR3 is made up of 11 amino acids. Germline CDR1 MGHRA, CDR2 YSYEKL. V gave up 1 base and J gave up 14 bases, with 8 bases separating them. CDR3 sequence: CASSQAAGLFF. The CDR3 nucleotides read TGCGCCAGCAGCCAAGCCGCGGGTCTGTTTTTT.

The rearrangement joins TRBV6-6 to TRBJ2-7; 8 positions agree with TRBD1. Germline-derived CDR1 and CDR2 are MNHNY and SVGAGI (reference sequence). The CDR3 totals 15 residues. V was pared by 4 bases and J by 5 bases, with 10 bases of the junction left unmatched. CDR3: CASSSHGQGIDEQYF. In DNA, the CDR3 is TGTGCCAGCAGTTCCCACGGACAGGGAATCGACGAGCAGTACTTC.

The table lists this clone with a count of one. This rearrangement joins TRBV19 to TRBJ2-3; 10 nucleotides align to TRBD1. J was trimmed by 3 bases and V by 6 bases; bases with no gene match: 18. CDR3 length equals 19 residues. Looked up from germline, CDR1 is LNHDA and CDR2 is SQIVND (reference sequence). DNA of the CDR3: TGTGCCAGTAGCTACATACCGGGACAGGGGTTACTTAGGACAGATACGCAGTATTTT. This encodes CASSYIPGQGLLRTDTQYF.

CDR3 sequence reads: CASSLFNVAGTKGNEQFF. The CDR3 nucleotides read TGTGCCAGCAGCTTGTTCAATGTAGCGGGGACGAAAGGGAATGAGCAGTTCTTC. This rearrangement joins TRBV7-3 to TRBJ2-1, with 8 bases matching TRBD2. Trimming removed 3 bases from V and 7 bases from J; junction bases left unmatched: 17. Germline assignment: CDR1 SGHTA and CDR2 FQGTGA. CDR3 length equals 18 residues.

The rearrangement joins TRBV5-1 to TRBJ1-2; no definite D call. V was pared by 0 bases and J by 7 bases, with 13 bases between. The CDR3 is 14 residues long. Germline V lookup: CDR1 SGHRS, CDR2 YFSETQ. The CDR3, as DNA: TGCGCCAGCAGCTTGGCCGTTGAGGGAGGTGGCTACACCTTC. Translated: CASSLAVEGGGYTF.

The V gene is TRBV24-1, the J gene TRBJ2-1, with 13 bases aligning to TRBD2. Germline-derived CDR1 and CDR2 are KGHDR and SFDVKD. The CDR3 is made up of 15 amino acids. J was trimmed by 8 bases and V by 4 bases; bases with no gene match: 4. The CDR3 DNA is TGTGCCACCAGTGACCCAGGGACTAGCGGGGATGAGCAGTTCTTC. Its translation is CATSDPGTSGDEQFF.

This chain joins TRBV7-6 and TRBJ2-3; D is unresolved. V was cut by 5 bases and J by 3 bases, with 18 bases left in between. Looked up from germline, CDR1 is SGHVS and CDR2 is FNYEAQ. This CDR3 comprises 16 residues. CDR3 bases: TGTGCCAGCAGCCAAGATTTGTATTCGGTGACAGATACGCAGTATTTT. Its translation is CASSQDLYSVTDTQYF.

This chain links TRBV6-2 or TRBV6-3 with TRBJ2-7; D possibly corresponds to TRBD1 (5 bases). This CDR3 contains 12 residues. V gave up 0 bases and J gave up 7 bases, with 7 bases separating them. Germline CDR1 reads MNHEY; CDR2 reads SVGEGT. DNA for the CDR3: TGTGCCAGCAGTTACTCACGACAGGAGCAGTACTTC. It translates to CASSYSRQEQYF.

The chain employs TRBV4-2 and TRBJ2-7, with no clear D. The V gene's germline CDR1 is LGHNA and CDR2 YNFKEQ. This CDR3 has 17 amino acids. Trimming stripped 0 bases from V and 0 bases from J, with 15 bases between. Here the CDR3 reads CASSQDEGGDSSYEQYF. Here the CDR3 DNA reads TGTGCCAGCAGCCAAGATGAAGGCGGAGATAGCTCCTACGAGCAGTACTTC.